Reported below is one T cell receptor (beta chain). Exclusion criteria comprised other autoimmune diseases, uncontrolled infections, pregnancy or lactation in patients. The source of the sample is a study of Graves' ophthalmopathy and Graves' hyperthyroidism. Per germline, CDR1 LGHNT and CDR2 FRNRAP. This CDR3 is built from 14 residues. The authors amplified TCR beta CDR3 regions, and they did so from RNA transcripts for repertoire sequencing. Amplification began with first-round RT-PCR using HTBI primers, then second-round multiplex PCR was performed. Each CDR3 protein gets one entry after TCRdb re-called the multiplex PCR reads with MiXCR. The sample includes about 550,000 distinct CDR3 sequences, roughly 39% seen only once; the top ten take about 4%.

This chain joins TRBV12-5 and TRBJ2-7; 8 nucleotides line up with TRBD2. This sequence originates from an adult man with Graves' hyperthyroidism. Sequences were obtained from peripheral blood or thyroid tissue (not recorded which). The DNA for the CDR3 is TGTGCCAGCAGTTTGGCTAGCGGGCCGAATGAGCAGTACTTC. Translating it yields CASSLASGPNEQYF.